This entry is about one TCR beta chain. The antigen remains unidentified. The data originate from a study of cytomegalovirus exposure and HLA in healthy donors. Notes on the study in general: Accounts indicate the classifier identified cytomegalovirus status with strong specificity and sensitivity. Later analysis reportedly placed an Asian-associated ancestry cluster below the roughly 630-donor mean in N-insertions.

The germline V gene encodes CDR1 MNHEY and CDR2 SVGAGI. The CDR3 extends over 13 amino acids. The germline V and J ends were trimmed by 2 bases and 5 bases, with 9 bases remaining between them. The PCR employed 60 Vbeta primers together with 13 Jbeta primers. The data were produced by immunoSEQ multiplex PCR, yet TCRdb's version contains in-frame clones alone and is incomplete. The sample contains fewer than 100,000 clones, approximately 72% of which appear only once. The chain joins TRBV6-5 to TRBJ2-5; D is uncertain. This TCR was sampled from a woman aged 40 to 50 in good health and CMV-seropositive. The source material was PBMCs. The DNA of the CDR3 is TGTGCCAGCAGTTACGGGCAGTGGGAGACCCAGTACTTC. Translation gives CASSYGQWETQYF.